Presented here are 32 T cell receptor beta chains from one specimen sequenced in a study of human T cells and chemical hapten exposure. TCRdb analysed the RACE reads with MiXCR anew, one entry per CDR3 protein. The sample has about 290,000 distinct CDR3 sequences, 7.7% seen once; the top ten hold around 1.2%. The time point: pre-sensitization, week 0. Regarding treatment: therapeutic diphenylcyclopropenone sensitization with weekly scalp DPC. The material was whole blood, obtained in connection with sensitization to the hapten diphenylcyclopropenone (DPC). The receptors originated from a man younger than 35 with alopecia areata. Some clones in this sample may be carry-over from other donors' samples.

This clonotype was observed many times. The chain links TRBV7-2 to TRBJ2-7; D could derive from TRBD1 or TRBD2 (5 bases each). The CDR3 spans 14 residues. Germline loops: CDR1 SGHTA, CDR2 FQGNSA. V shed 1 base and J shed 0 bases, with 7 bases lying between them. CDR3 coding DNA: TGTGCCAGCAGCTTAGGAGGGGCCTCCTACGAGCAGTACTTC. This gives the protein CASSLGGASYEQYF.

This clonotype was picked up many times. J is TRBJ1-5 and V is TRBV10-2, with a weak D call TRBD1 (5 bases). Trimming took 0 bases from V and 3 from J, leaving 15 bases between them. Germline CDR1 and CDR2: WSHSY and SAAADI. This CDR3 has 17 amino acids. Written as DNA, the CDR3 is TGCGCCAGCAGTGAGTCCCCCTACCGGGACCACAATCAGCCCCAGCATTTT. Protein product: CASSESPYRDHNQPQHF.

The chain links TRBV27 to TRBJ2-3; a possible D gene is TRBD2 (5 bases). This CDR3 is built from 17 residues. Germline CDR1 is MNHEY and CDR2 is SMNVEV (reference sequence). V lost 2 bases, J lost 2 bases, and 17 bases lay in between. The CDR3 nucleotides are TGTGCCAGCAGTTTAGAGGGATCGAGTACGTTCACAGATACGCAGTATTTT. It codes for CASSLEGSSTFTDTQYF.

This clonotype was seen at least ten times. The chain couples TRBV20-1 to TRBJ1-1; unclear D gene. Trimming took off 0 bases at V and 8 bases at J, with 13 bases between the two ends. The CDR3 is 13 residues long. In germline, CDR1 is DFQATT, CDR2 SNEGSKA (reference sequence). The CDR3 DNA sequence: TGCAGTGCTAGAGACCCCCTTTATTCCGAAGCTTTCTTT. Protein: CSARDPLYSEAFF.

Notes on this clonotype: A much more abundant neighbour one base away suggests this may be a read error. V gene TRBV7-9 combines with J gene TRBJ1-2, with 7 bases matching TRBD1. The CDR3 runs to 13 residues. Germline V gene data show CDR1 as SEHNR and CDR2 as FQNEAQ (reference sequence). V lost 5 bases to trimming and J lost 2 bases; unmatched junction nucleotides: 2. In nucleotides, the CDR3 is TGTGCCAGCAGCATGGGACAGAACTATGGCTACACCTTC. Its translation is CASSMGQNYGYTF.

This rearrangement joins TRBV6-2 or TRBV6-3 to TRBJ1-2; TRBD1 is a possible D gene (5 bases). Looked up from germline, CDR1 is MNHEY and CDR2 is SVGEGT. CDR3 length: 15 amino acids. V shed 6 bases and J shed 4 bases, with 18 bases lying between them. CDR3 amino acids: CASSRAQGAGYGYTF. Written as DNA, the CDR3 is TGTGCCAGCAGCCGAGCGCAGGGCGCAGGCTATGGCTACACCTTC.

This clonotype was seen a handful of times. CDR3 protein: CASTESGGYGYTF. CDR3 DNA sequence: TGTGCCAGCACCGAATCAGGGGGGTATGGCTACACCTTC. This chain connects TRBV6-1 to TRBJ1-2; 7 bases agree with TRBD1. Trimming at V came to 7 bases and at J to 5 bases, leaving 7 bases not matched to a gene. Per the germline V gene, CDR1 is MNHNS and CDR2 is SASEGT. This CDR3 comprises 13 residues.

The CDR3 nucleotides read TGTGCCAGCAACAAGCCGGAACAGGGACCTGGAACCGGGGAGCTGTTTTTT. Translation: CASNKPEQGPGTGELFF. The rearrangement links TRBV7-2 to TRBJ2-2; possible D gene TRBD1, 6 bases. The CDR3 is made up of 17 amino acids. V lost 7 bases to trimming and J lost 5 bases, with 23 bases between them. Germline CDR1 SGHTA, CDR2 FQGNSA. The full variable domain, with the rest looked up from reference TRBV7-2 and TRBJ2-2, is GAGVSQSPSNKVTEKGKDVELRCDPISGHTALYWYRQSLGQGLEFLIYFQGNSAPDKSGLPSDRFSAERTGGSVSTLTIQRTQQEDSAVYLCASNKPEQGPGTGELFFGEGSRLTVL.

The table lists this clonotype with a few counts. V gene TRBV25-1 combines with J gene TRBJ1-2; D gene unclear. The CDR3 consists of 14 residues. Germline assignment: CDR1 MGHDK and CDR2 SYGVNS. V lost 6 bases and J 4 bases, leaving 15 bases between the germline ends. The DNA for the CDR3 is TGTGCCAGCAGAACTCCCGGGCTCCGCTATGGCTACACCTTC. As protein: CASRTPGLRYGYTF.

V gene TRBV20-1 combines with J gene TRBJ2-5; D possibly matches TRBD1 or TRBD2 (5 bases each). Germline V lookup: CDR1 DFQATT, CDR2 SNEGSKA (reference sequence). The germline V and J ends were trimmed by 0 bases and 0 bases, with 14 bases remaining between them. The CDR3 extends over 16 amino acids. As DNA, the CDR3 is TGCAGTGCTAGAGATGGGACGGGGCCGTACCAAGAGACCCAGTACTTC. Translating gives CSARDGTGPYQETQYF.

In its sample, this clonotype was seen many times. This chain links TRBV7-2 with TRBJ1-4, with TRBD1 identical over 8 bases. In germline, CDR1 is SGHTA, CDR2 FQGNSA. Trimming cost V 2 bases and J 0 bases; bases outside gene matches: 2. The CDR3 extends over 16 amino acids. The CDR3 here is CASSLNRGATNEKLFF. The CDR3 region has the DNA TGTGCCAGCAGCTTAAACAGGGGGGCAACTAATGAAAAACTGTTTTTT.

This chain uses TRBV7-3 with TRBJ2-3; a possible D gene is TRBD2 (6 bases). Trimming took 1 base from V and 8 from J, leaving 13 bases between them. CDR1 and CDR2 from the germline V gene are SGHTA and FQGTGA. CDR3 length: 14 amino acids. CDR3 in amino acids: CASSLSSLGGTQYF. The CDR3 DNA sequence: TGTGCCAGCAGCTTAAGCAGCCTCGGGGGTACGCAGTATTTT.

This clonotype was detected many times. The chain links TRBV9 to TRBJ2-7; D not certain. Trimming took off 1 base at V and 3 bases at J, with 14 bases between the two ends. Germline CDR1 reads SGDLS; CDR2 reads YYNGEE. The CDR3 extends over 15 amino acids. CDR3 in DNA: TGTGCCAGCAGCGTATGGGCAGACCATCACTACGAGCAGTACTTC. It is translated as CASSVWADHHYEQYF.

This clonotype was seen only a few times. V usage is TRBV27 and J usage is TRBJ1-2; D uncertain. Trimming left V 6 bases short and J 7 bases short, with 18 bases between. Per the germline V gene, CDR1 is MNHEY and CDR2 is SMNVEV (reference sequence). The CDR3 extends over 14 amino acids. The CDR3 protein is CASRSHLDFSGYTF. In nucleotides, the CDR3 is TGTGCCAGCAGGTCTCACCTGGACTTCTCTGGCTACACCTTC.

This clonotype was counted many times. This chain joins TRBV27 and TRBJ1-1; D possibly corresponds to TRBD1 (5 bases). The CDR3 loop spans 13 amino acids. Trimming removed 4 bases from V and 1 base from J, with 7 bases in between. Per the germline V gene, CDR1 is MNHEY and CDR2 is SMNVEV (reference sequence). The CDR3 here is CASSWGRNTEAFF. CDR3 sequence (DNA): TGTGCCAGCAGTTGGGGCCGGAACACTGAAGCTTTCTTT.

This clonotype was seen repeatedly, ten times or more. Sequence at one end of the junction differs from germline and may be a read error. Here the CDR3 reads CSVRRGSSYEQYF. DNA for the CDR3: TGCAGTGTTAGACGGGGGAGCTCCTACGAGCAGTACTTC. The rearrangement links TRBV20-1 to TRBJ2-7, with D possibly TRBD2 on 6 matching bases. Looked up from germline, CDR1 is DFQATT and CDR2 is SNEGSKA (reference sequence). This CDR3 has 13 amino acids.

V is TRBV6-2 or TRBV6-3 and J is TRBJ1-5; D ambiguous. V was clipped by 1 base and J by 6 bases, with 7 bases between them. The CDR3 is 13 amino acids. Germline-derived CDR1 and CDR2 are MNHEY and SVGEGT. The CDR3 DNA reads TGTGCCAGCAGTTACTGGGGTCGTCAGCCCCAGCATTTT. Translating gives CASSYWGRQPQHF.

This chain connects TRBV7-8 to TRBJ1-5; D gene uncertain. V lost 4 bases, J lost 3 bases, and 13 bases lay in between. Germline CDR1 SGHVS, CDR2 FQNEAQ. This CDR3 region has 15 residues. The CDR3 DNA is TGTGCCAGCAGCTCCGTCGGACGGTACAATCAGCCCCAGCATTTT. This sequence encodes CASSSVGRYNQPQHF.

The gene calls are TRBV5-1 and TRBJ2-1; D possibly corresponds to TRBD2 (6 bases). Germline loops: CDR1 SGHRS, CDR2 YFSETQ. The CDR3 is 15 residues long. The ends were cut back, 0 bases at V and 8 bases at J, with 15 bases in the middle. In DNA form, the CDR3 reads TGCGCCAGCAGCTTGGAATCCCGGGGGATTGATGAGCAGTTCTTC. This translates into CASSLESRGIDEQFF.

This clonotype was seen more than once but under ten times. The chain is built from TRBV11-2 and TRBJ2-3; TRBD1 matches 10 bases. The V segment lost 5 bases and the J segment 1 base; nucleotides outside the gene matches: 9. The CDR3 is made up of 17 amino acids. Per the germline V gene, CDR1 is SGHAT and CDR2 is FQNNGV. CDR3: CASSTLGTGDRTDTQYF. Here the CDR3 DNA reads TGTGCCAGCAGCACCCTGGGGACAGGGGACCGCACAGATACGCAGTATTTT.

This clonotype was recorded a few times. This CDR3 is CASSLVGDPNQPQHF. The CDR3, as DNA: TGTGCCAGCAGCTTAGTAGGGGATCCCAATCAGCCCCAGCATTTT. J is TRBJ1-5 and V is TRBV11-2; D perhaps matches TRBD1 (5 bases). The V and J ends lost 1 base and 3 bases respectively, with 10 bases between them. Germline V gene lookup returns CDR1 SGHAT and CDR2 FQNNGV. The CDR3 totals 15 residues.

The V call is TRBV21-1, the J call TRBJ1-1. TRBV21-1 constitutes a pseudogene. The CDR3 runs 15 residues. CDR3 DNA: TGTGCCAGCAGCAAAGAGGCCGAAAGGGACACTGAAGCTTTCTTT. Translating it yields CASSKEAERDTEAFF.

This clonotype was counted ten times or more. The CDR3 bases are TGTGCCAGCCAATTGGGGGTCGAGGCCAACGTCCTGACTTTC. This sequence encodes CASQLGVEANVLTF. V and J are TRBV28 and TRBJ2-6; D assignment may be TRBD1 or TRBD2 (5 bases each). Germline CDR1 is MDHEN and CDR2 is SYDVKM. The CDR3 sequence is 14 residues long. The V gene lost 8 bases and the J gene lost 6 bases, with 14 bases spanning the gap.

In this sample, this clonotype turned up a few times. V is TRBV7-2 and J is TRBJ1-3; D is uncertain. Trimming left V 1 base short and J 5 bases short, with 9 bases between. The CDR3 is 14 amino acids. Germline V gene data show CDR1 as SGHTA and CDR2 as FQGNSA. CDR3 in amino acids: CASSLGWPRNTIYF. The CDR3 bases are TGTGCCAGCAGCTTAGGGTGGCCGAGAAACACCATATATTTT.

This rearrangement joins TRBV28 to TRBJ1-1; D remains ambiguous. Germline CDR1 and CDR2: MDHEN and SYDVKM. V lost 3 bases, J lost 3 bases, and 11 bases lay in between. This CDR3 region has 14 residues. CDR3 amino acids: CASSLGRTDTEAFF. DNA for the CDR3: TGTGCCAGCAGTTTGGGCAGGACGGACACTGAAGCTTTCTTT.

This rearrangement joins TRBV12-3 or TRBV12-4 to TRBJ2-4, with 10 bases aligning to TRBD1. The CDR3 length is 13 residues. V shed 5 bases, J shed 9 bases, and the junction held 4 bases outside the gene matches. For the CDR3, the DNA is TGTGCCAGCAGTCCTCGGGACAGGGGCATTCAGTACTTC. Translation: CASSPRDRGIQYF.

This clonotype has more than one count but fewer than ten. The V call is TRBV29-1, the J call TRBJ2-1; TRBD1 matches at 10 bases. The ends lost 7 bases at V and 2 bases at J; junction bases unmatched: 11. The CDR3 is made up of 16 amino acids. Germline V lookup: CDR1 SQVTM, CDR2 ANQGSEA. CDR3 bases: TGCAGCGCGGACAGGGGGTCGGGCTTGACCTACAATGAGCAGTTCTTC. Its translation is CSADRGSGLTYNEQFF.

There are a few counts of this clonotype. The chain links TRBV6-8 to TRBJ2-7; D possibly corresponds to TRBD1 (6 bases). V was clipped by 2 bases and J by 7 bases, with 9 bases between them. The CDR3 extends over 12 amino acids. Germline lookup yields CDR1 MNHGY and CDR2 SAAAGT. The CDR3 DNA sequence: TGTGCCAGCAGTTACCGACAGGCGGAGCAGTACGTC. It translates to CASSYRQAEQYV.

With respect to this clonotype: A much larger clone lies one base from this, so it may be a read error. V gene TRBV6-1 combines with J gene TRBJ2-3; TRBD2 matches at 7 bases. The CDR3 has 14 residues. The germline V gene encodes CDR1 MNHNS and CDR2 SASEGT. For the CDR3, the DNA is TGTGCCAGCAGTAGGGGACTATCGGCAGATACGCCGTATTTT. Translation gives CASSRGLSADTPYF.

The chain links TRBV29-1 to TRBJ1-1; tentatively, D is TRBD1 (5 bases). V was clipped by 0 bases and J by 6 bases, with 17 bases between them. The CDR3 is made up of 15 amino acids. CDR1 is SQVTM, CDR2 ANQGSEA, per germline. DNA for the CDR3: TGCAGCGTTGAAGACAGGGCAAGAGGGAGGTCTGAAGCTTTCTTT. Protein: CSVEDRARGRSEAFF.

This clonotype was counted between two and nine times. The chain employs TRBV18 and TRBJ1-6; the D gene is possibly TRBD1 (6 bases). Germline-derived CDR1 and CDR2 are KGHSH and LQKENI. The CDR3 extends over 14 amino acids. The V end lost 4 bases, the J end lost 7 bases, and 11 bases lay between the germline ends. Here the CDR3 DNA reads TGTGCCAGCTCACTTTGGACAGAGAATTCACCCCTCCACTTT. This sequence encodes CASSLWTENSPLHF. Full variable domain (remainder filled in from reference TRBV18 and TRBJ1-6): NAGVMQNPRHLVRRRGQEARLRCSPMKGHSHVYWYRQLPEEGLKFMVYLQKENIIDESGMPKERFSAEFPKEGPSILRIQQVVRGDSAAYFCASSLWTENSPLHFGNGTRLTVT.

The CDR3 region is CSAEDQQETQYF. CDR3 sequence (DNA): TGCAGTGCTGAGGACCAGCAAGAGACCCAGTACTTC. The chain has TRBV20-1 and TRBJ2-5; no clear D. V gave up 5 bases and J gave up 2 bases, with 9 bases separating them. This CDR3 spans 12 amino acids. Germline CDR1 is DFQATT and CDR2 is SNEGSKA (reference sequence).